These 4 T cell receptor beta chains share one sample of origin, sequenced in a study of T cell responses to AZD1222 COVID-19 vaccine. Using immunoSEQ multiplex PCR, the repertoire was profiled, and TCRdb retains in-frame clones only, with some absent. The table has some 84,000 clones, roughly 85% seen once. The sample in question was peripheral blood, obtained on day 0 of AZD1222 vaccination. The origin of the receptors is an adult in good health.

The chain recombines TRBV21-1 with TRBJ2-5; the tabulated D call, TRBD2, remains unverified against the DNA. TRBV21-1 counts as a pseudogene. This CDR3 region has 13 residues. CDR3 protein: CASSREWRETQYF. In DNA form, the CDR3 reads TGTGCCAGCAGCAGAGAGTGGAGGGAGACCCAGTACTTC.

The J gene is TRBJ2-3, the V gene TRBV19; D call uncertain. Trimming pared 4 bases from V and 6 bases from J, leaving 8 bases between. The germline gives CDR1 LNHDA, CDR2 SQIVND (reference sequence). CDR3 length equals 12 residues. CDR3: CASSTPPDTQYF. Here the CDR3 DNA reads TGTGCCAGTAGTACTCCCCCGGATACGCAGTATTTT.

The chain has TRBV7-6 and TRBJ2-7, with D tentatively TRBD2 (6 bases). This CDR3 region has 14 residues. Trimming took 6 bases from V and 2 from J, leaving 14 bases between them. CDR1 SGHVS and CDR2 FNYEAQ come from the germline V gene. The CDR3 sequence is CASSSAGVTYEQYF. The DNA for the CDR3 is TGTGCCAGCAGTTCAGCGGGTGTTACCTACGAGCAGTACTTC.

The J gene is TRBJ1-4, the V gene TRBV5-3; TRBD1 aligns across 9 bases. TRBV5-3 is an ORF; its function is uncertain. The V segment lost 4 bases and the J segment 2 bases; nucleotides outside the gene matches: 9. This CDR3 spans 17 amino acids. This CDR3 is CARSGDREGVTNEKLFF. For the CDR3, the DNA is TGTGCCAGAAGCGGGGACAGGGAAGGTGTTACTAATGAAAAACTGTTTTTT.